This passage covers 10 T cell receptor beta chains from one sample sequenced in a study of blood T cell repertoires in COVID-19. Data came from immunoSEQ multiplex PCR; TCRdb stores just in-frame clones and leaves some out. Of 150,000 to 200,000 clones in the sample, over 75% were seen once. Sequenced material: PBMCs or T cells enriched from blood (not recorded which). The receptors derive from a woman aged 18-29 years who had recovered from COVID-19.

This clone turned up a few times. The chain combines TRBV21-1 with TRBJ2-1; the D call in the table, TRBD2, was not verified against the DNA. TRBV21-1 is given as a pseudogene. This CDR3 spans 14 amino acids. DNA of the CDR3: TGTGCAGAACAAGGGACTAGCGGATACAATGAGCAGTTCTTC. Its translation is CAEQGTSGYNEQFF.

The CDR3 bases are TGTGCCAGCTCGGCGGGACTAAGGAAGAATGAGCAGTTCTTC. Translated, it gives CASSAGLRKNEQFF. V is TRBV18 and J is TRBJ2-1, with 7 bases fitting TRBD2. Germline V gives CDR1 KGHSH, CDR2 LQKENI. V lost 6 bases, J lost 7 bases, and 9 bases stayed unmatched. CDR3 size: 14 residues.

In this sample, this clone turned up once. The rearrangement uses TRBV5-4 and TRBJ2-7; TRBD1 might be the D (5 bases). The V and J ends lost 4 bases and 2 bases respectively, with 10 bases between them. The CDR3 contains 13 residues. Germline CDR1 is SGHNT and CDR2 is YYREEE (reference sequence). Here the CDR3 reads CASSTGPTYEQYF. The CDR3 coding sequence is TGTGCCAGCAGCACAGGCCCCACCTACGAGCAGTACTTC.

V usage is TRBV30 and J usage is TRBJ2-3, with 8 bases identical to TRBD2. In germline, CDR1 is GTSNPN, CDR2 SVGIG (reference sequence). J gave up 4 bases and V 4 bases, and 4 bases lay outside the gene matches. The CDR3 runs to 13 residues. The CDR3 loop reads CAWKVLAADTQYF. The CDR3 nucleotides are TGTGCCTGGAAGGTACTAGCGGCAGATACGCAGTATTTT.

This clone was picked up one time. This rearrangement joins TRBV2 to TRBJ2-7; 7 bases are a match to TRBD2. CDR1 and CDR2 from the germline V gene are SNHLY and FYNNEI. CDR3 size: 15 residues. Trimming removed 0 bases from V and 4 bases from J; junction bases left unmatched: 6. The CDR3 here is CASSEAGLAVYEQYF. The CDR3 bases are TGTGCCAGCAGTGAAGCGGGGCTAGCGGTGTACGAGCAGTACTTC.

V usage is TRBV2 and J usage is TRBJ2-1, with D maybe TRBD1 (5 bases). Germline lookup yields CDR1 SNHLY and CDR2 FYNNEI. The V end was cut by 8 bases, the J end by 9 bases, with 11 bases between. The CDR3 loop spans 11 amino acids. In nucleotides, the CDR3 is TGTGCCAGCCGAAGGGGCAGTGAGCAGTTCTTC. Its protein product is CASRRGSEQFF.

This clone has more than one count but fewer than ten. The chain joins TRBV11-3 to TRBJ2-7; D is ambiguous. Trimming pared 0 bases from V and 3 bases from J, leaving 3 bases between. CDR1 is SGHNT and CDR2 is YENEEA in the germline V gene. The CDR3 is 12 amino acids. Written as DNA, the CDR3 is TGTGCCAGCAGCTTAGACGGCTACGAGCAGTACTTC. It is translated as CASSLDGYEQYF.

This chain joins TRBV9 and TRBJ2-2, with 12 bases aligning to TRBD2. The CDR3 is 18 residues long. Germline V gene data show CDR1 as SGDLS and CDR2 as YYNGEE. The V gene end was trimmed by 4 bases and the J gene end by 5 bases; junction bases not matched to a gene: 12. This CDR3 reads CASSPGGTSGRRTGELFF. CDR3 nucleotide sequence: TGTGCCAGCAGCCCCGGAGGGACTAGCGGGCGCCGGACCGGGGAGCTGTTTTTT.

Here the CDR3 reads CSVASEVGNIQYF. In nucleotides, the CDR3 is TGCAGCGTTGCGTCGGAGGTGGGAAACATTCAGTACTTC. The chain links TRBV29-1 to TRBJ2-4, with a tentative D call TRBD2 (5 bases). Deletions cut 4 bases from V and 6 bases from J, with 13 bases between. The CDR3 covers 13 residues. Germline V gene sequence: CDR1 SQVTM, CDR2 ANQGSEA.

The chain carries TRBV2 and TRBJ2-1; TRBD2 might be the D (5 bases). The V end lost 8 bases, the J end lost 4 bases, and 15 bases lay between the germline ends. The CDR3 spans 14 residues. The germline V gene encodes CDR1 SNHLY and CDR2 FYNNEI. The CDR3 sequence is CASERSGRYNEQFF. DNA for the CDR3: TGTGCCAGCGAGAGGAGCGGAAGGTACAATGAGCAGTTCTTC.